What follows are 11 T cell receptor beta chains derived from one specimen sequenced in a study of shared clonotypes between healthy human individuals. Profiling relied on immunoSEQ multiplex PCR, and the TCRdb table lists in-frame clones only, not all of them. The table records just over 2,000,000 clones, about 95% of them present only once. The source material was naive CD4+ T cells sorted from blood. Subset in this sample: CD45RA+ positively selected. These receptors all come from a man aged 18 to 29 in good health.

V gene TRBV10-3 combines with J gene TRBJ2-2; 9 bases are shared with TRBD1. Trimming cost V 8 bases and J 4 bases; bases outside gene matches: 2. This CDR3 has 13 amino acids. Germline assignment: CDR1 ENHRY and CDR2 SYGVKD. The CDR3 protein is CAIGQGFTGELFF. The CDR3 region has the DNA TGTGCCATCGGACAGGGGTTCACCGGGGAGCTGTTTTTT.

The CDR3 DNA is TGTGCCAGCAGCTTAATGGCGGGGGGGGCAGATACGCAGTATTTT. It translates to CASSLMAGGADTQYF. The chain couples TRBV7-6 to TRBJ2-3; the match to TRBD2 covers 9 bases. This CDR3 has 15 amino acids. Germline lookup yields CDR1 SGHVS and CDR2 FNYEAQ. J lost 4 bases, V lost 2 bases, and 4 bases had no gene match.

This chain uses TRBV6-5 with TRBJ1-2, with 8 bases lining up with TRBD1. Trimming cost V 6 bases and J 8 bases; bases outside gene matches: 8. The CDR3 sequence is 13 residues long. Germline lookup yields CDR1 MNHEY and CDR2 SVGAGI. The CDR3 sequence: CASSNGQGGGYTF. CDR3 nucleotide sequence: TGTGCCAGCAGCAACGGACAGGGAGGAGGCTACACCTTC.

The rearrangement links TRBV27 to TRBJ2-7, with D tentatively TRBD1 (5 bases). The CDR3 is made up of 15 amino acids. Germline loops: CDR1 MNHEY, CDR2 SMNVEV (reference sequence). Trimming cost V 5 bases and J 2 bases, with 16 bases left between them. The CDR3 reads CASSPRTPPTYEQYF. CDR3 bases: TGTGCCAGCAGTCCCCGGACACCTCCCACCTACGAGCAGTACTTC.

The CDR3 sequence is CASSLVGQQGNTIYF. As DNA, the CDR3 is TGTGCCAGCAGCTTAGTTGGACAGCAGGGAAACACCATATATTTT. The genes are TRBV5-4 and TRBJ1-3; D is possibly TRBD1 (6 bases). The V gene's germline CDR1 is SGHNT and CDR2 YYREEE (reference sequence). CDR3 length: 15 amino acids. V lost 2 bases, J lost 4 bases, and 13 bases lay in between.

In this sample, this clone turned up once. This rearrangement joins TRBV5-1 to TRBJ1-2, with 9 bases identical to TRBD1. The ends lost 0 bases at V and 3 bases at J; junction bases unmatched: 12. The CDR3 contains 18 residues. Germline V gene data show CDR1 as SGHRS and CDR2 as YFSETQ. CDR3 sequence reads: CASSLEPTGGSRDYGYTF. CDR3 nucleotide sequence: TGCGCCAGCAGCTTGGAGCCCACAGGGGGCTCTAGAGACTATGGCTACACCTTC.

The chain carries TRBV5-6 and TRBJ2-3; TRBD2 matches at 12 bases. Germline V CDR1 and CDR2: SGHDT, YYEEEE. The CDR3 length is 18 residues. The J segment lost 0 bases and the V segment lost 1 base, leaving 6 bases of the junction unmatched. CDR3 amino acids: CASSLRTSGRQSTDTQYF. CDR3 nucleotide sequence: TGTGCCAGCAGCTTGCGAACTAGCGGGAGGCAGAGCACAGATACGCAGTATTTT.

V and J are TRBV19 and TRBJ1-5, with no clear D. V was shortened by 3 bases and J by 0 bases, with 6 bases between the two germline ends. The CDR3 totals 14 residues. CDR1 and CDR2 from the germline V gene are LNHDA and SQIVND (reference sequence). The CDR3, as DNA: TGTGCCAGTAGTATCTTGGATAGCAATCAGCCCCAGCATTTT. This codes for CASSILDSNQPQHF.

The CDR3 loop reads CAITRDQYNEQFF. CDR3 nucleotides: TGTGCCATCACCAGGGACCAATACAATGAGCAGTTCTTC. The chain recombines TRBV10-3 with TRBJ2-1; perhaps D is TRBD1 or TRBD2 (5 bases each). This CDR3 contains 13 residues. Germline V gene lookup returns CDR1 ENHRY and CDR2 SYGVKD. The ends were cut back, 7 bases at V and 4 bases at J, with 11 bases in the middle.

The chain carries TRBV5-4 and TRBJ2-1, with 9 bases fitting TRBD1. Germline V gives CDR1 SGHNT, CDR2 YYREEE (reference sequence). The CDR3 consists of 14 residues. Unmatched junction bases numbered 6, after V lost 4 bases and J lost 7 bases. CDR3 residues: CASSPDRGWNEQFF. Written as DNA, the CDR3 is TGTGCCAGCAGCCCGGACAGGGGATGGAATGAGCAGTTCTTC.

This chain links TRBV4-2 with TRBJ2-3; TRBD1 is a possible D gene (5 bases). CDR3 length equals 16 residues. V was clipped by 1 base and J by 5 bases, with 16 bases between them. The germline V gene has CDR1 LGHNA and CDR2 YNFKEQ. The CDR3 region is CASSQGGQGQGDTQYF. The DNA of the CDR3 is TGTGCCAGCAGCCAAGGCGGCCAGGGCCAAGGAGATACGCAGTATTTT.